This TCR beta chain came from a study of blood T cell repertoires in COVID-19. Assay: immunoSEQ multiplex PCR; the TCRdb copy retains only in-frame clones and omits some. The sample consists of around 290,000 clones, 89% of them appearing once. This CDR3 contains 17 residues. The V gene's germline CDR1 is KGHDR and CDR2 SFDVKD. V shed 0 bases and J shed 12 bases, with 25 bases lying between them. This rearrangement joins TRBV24-1 to TRBJ1-1, with D maybe TRBD1 (6 bases). Sample: PBMCs or T cells enriched from blood (not recorded which). This sequence originates from a woman in her thirties or forties who had recovered from COVID-19. In DNA form, the CDR3 reads TGTGCCACCAGTGATTTGACAAACAGGGTGTTTGTTTGCGTAACTTTCTTT. It specifies CATSDLTNRVFVCVTFF.